Following are 25 T cell receptor beta chains from one sample sequenced in a study of T cell responses to AZD1222 COVID-19 vaccine. Generated by immunoSEQ multiplex PCR, the TCRdb table keeps only in-frame clones and is missing some. The sample holds 150,000 to 200,000 clones, under 95% seen once. Sequencing was performed on peripheral blood, taken 28 days after the second AZD1222 dose. The source is an adult who received the AZD1222 COVID-19 vaccine.

V gene TRBV12-3 or TRBV12-4 combines with J gene TRBJ2-5; D remains unclear. V lost 3 bases, J lost 3 bases, and 8 bases lay in between. The CDR3 totals 13 residues. CDR3 sequence: CASSLRKEETQYF. The CDR3 DNA reads as TGTGCCAGCAGTTTGAGGAAAGAAGAGACCCAGTACTTC.

This clone was counted a few times. This chain connects TRBV24-1 to TRBJ1-4, with TRBD1 matching over 7 bases. The CDR3 is 18 residues long. The germline V gene has CDR1 KGHDR and CDR2 SFDVKD. The junction had 9 bases not matched to a gene; V was cut back by 3 bases and J by 0 bases. The CDR3 loop reads CATSDPTGERPTNEKLFF. CDR3 nucleotides: TGTGCCACCAGTGATCCCACAGGGGAACGACCAACTAATGAAAAACTGTTTTTT.

This clone was counted a single time. The CDR3 DNA follows: TGTGCCAGCAGCCAATGGGACGCGGGCTTATCTGGGGCCAACGTCCTGACTTTC. Protein sequence: CASSQWDAGLSGANVLTF. This chain uses TRBV16 with TRBJ2-6, with D possibly being TRBD1 or TRBD2 (5 bases each). Germline V gene sequence: CDR1 KGHSY, CDR2 FQNENV. The CDR3 loop spans 18 amino acids. The V gene lost 1 base and the J gene lost 1 base, with 14 bases spanning the gap.

J is TRBJ1-2 and V is TRBV19; TRBD1 might be the D (5 bases). This CDR3 spans 12 amino acids. Per germline, CDR1 LNHDA and CDR2 SQIVND (reference sequence). Trimming took off 7 bases at V and 6 bases at J, with 12 bases between the two ends. The CDR3 protein is CASNLGGDGYTF. CDR3 sequence (DNA): TGTGCCAGTAATCTCGGGGGGGATGGCTACACCTTC.

This clone showed up just once. The CDR3 protein is CSAGRNNEQFF. CDR3 DNA sequence: TGCAGTGCTGGACGTAACAATGAGCAGTTCTTC. The chain couples TRBV20-1 to TRBJ2-1; D is unresolved. The CDR3 runs to 11 residues. The germline V gene encodes CDR1 DFQATT and CDR2 SNEGSKA (reference sequence). The V end lost 5 bases, the J end lost 5 bases, and 7 bases lay between the germline ends.

This chain joins TRBV7-3 and TRBJ2-5, with D tentatively TRBD1 (6 bases). The CDR3 runs 13 residues. CDR1 and CDR2 (germline): SGHTA, FQGTGA. V lost 5 bases and J lost 1, with 8 bases in between. The CDR3 reads CASSRTVQETQYF. Written as DNA, the CDR3 is TGTGCCAGCAGCCGGACAGTCCAAGAGACCCAGTACTTC.

This chain uses TRBV15 with TRBJ2-5, with TRBD2 as a possible D gene (6 bases). V was cut by 4 bases and J by 2 bases, with 11 bases left in between. The CDR3 covers 14 residues. Germline-derived CDR1 and CDR2 are LNHNV and YYDKDF (reference sequence). CDR3 in DNA: TGTGCCACCAGCACCTTGGAGGGGCAAGAGACCCAGTACTTC. Amino acid sequence: CATSTLEGQETQYF.

The V gene is TRBV5-1, the J gene TRBJ2-7, with TRBD2 identical over 7 bases. The CDR3 spans 15 residues. From germline, CDR1 is SGHRS and CDR2 YFSETQ. Trimming cost V 4 bases and J 1 base; bases outside gene matches: 8. CDR3 sequence (DNA): TGCGCCAGCAGCGCCGCCGGCGGGAGTTCCTACGAGCAGTACTTC. It is translated as CASSAAGGSSYEQYF.

The V and J genes are TRBV6-4 and TRBJ2-3, with D maybe TRBD2 (6 bases). Trimming removed 6 bases from V and 0 bases from J, with 10 bases in between. Germline V gives CDR1 MRHNA, CDR2 SNTAGT. This CDR3 region has 14 residues. The CDR3 DNA is TGTGCCAGCAGCACGGGACTTAGCACAGATACGCAGTATTTT. This codes for CASSTGLSTDTQYF.

The V gene is TRBV4-3, the J gene TRBJ2-2, with D possibly TRBD1 on 6 matching bases. The V and J ends lost 3 bases and 1 base respectively, with 6 bases between them. From germline, CDR1 is LGHNA and CDR2 YSLEER. This CDR3 region has 14 residues. The DNA of the CDR3 is TGCGCCAGCAGCCACAGGGGGAACACCGGGGAGCTGTTTTTT. It codes for CASSHRGNTGELFF.

V usage is TRBV28 and J usage is TRBJ2-1, with D unclear. This CDR3 comprises 12 residues. V was trimmed by 2 bases and J by 3 bases, leaving 2 bases between them. CDR1 MDHEN and CDR2 SYDVKM come from the germline V gene. CDR3: CASSLDYNEQFF. In DNA, the CDR3 is TGTGCCAGCAGTTTAGACTACAATGAGCAGTTCTTC.

In this sample, this clone turned up once. The chain's CDR3 is CASSYEGTGEYGYTF. The CDR3 DNA follows: TGTGCCAGCAGTTACGAGGGGACAGGAGAGTATGGCTACACCTTC. The chain links TRBV6-6 to TRBJ1-2, with 8 bases aligning to TRBD1. The CDR3 sequence is 15 residues long. The J segment lost 5 bases and the V segment lost 2 bases, leaving 7 bases of the junction unmatched. The germline gives CDR1 MNHNY, CDR2 SVGAGI (reference sequence).

This chain links TRBV6-5 with TRBJ1-2, with TRBD1 as a possible D gene (5 bases). This CDR3 is built from 13 residues. V was shortened by 4 bases and J by 4 bases, with 10 bases between the two germline ends. Germline V gives CDR1 MNHEY, CDR2 SVGAGI. CDR3 DNA sequence: TGTGCCAGCAGTTCGACAGATTTCTATGGCTACACCTTC. Translated, it gives CASSSTDFYGYTF.

The chain links TRBV5-1 to TRBJ1-1; TRBD1 is a possible D gene (5 bases). The CDR3 extends over 16 amino acids. Trimming cost V 2 bases and J 0 bases, with 14 bases left between them. The germline V gene encodes CDR1 SGHRS and CDR2 YFSETQ. This CDR3 is CASSFQRQLMNTEAFF. DNA of the CDR3: TGCGCCAGCAGCTTCCAACGACAGCTGATGAACACTGAAGCTTTCTTT.

V and J are TRBV7-3 and TRBJ2-1, with 10 bases aligning to TRBD1. The V and J ends lost 0 bases and 1 base, in that order; junction bases with no gene match: 6. Germline V CDR1 and CDR2: SGHTA, FQGTGA. The CDR3 has 18 amino acids. CDR3 bases: TGTGCCAGCAGCTTAACTCCCTTGGGACAGGGGTCCTACAATGAGCAGTTCTTC. Translated: CASSLTPLGQGSYNEQFF.

The V and J genes are TRBV11-2 and TRBJ1-1; D possibly corresponds to TRBD1 (6 bases). The V end lost 4 bases, the J end lost 4 bases, and 22 bases lay between the germline ends. Germline assignment: CDR1 SGHAT and CDR2 FQNNGV. The CDR3 consists of 17 residues. The CDR3 DNA sequence: TGTGCCAGCAGCTCCCAGTGGGGGGGGCCTACCGGCACTGAAGCTTTCTTT. It specifies CASSSQWGGPTGTEAFF.

The chain combines TRBV7-9 with TRBJ2-5; 8 nucleotides line up with TRBD2. The V gene's germline CDR1 is SEHNR and CDR2 FQNEAQ (reference sequence). V dropped 5 bases and J dropped 5; count of bases not matched to a gene: 19. This CDR3 has 18 amino acids. DNA of the CDR3: TGTGCCAGCAGCCATCTTCACGGTACCGGGAGGGCCGCTGAGACCCAGTACTTC. As protein: CASSHLHGTGRAAETQYF. The whole variable domain, remainder taken from reference TRBV7-9 and TRBJ2-5, is DTGVSQNPRHKITKRGQNVTFRCDPISEHNRLYWYRQTLGQGPEFLTYFQNEAQLEKSRLLSDRFSAERPKGSFSTLEIQRTEQGDSAMYLCASSHLHGTGRAAETQYFGPGTRLLVL.

V and J are TRBV18 and TRBJ2-5; a weak D match, TRBD1 (5 bases). The length of the CDR3 is 15 residues. Germline CDR1 KGHSH, CDR2 LQKENI. The V gene lost 3 bases and the J gene lost 3 bases, with 14 bases spanning the gap. DNA of the CDR3: TGTGCCAGCTCACCCTCCCTGGGGCTCGAAGAGACCCAGTACTTC. Its protein product is CASSPSLGLEETQYF. Based on the CDR3 plus reference TRBV18 and TRBJ2-5, the full variable domain is NAGVMQNPRHLVRRRGQEARLRCSPMKGHSHVYWYRQLPEEGLKFMVYLQKENIIDESGMPKERFSAEFPKEGPSILRIQQVVRGDSAAYFCASSPSLGLEETQYFGPGTRLLVL.

The chain combines TRBV2 with TRBJ2-3; D gene ambiguous. V lost 0 bases to trimming and J lost 0 bases, with 4 bases between them. CDR1 is SNHLY, CDR2 FYNNEI, per germline. The CDR3 has 14 amino acids. CDR3 nucleotides: TGTGCCAGCAGTGAAGCAACTAGCACAGATACGCAGTATTTT. This translates into CASSEATSTDTQYF.

V gene TRBV9 combines with J gene TRBJ1-2; TRBD1 matches 7 bases. CDR1 is SGDLS and CDR2 is YYNGEE in the germline V gene. V lost 2 bases and J lost 3; bases outside the gene matches: 13. The CDR3 runs 17 residues. For the CDR3, the DNA is TGTGCCAGCAGCGTCCTATCGACAGGGCTTGGAGACTATGGCTACACCTTC. Translated: CASSVLSTGLGDYGYTF. Full variable domain (rest looked up from reference TRBV9 and TRBJ1-2): DSGVTQTPKHLITATGQRVTLRCSPRSGDLSVYWYQQSLDQGLQFLIQYYNGEERAKGNILERFSAQQFPDLHSELNLSSLELGDSALYFCASSVLSTGLGDYGYTFGSGTRLTVV.

This chain joins TRBV5-8 and TRBJ2-7; the match to TRBD1 covers 8 bases. With V trimmed by 4 bases and J by 3 bases, 6 bases remained unmatched. CDR3 length: 14 amino acids. CDR1 is SGHTS and CDR2 is YDEGEE in the germline V gene. CDR3: CASSPRGLRYEQYF. In nucleotides, the CDR3 is TGTGCCAGCAGCCCCAGGGGGCTACGCTACGAGCAGTACTTC.

The rearrangement joins TRBV4-1 to TRBJ2-1, with 9 bases matching TRBD2. The trim removed 3 bases at V and 1 base at J, leaving 4 bases unmatched. Per the germline V gene, CDR1 is MGHRA and CDR2 is YSYEKL. The length of the CDR3 is 16 residues. CDR3 region: CASSHPTSGSYNEQFF. DNA of the CDR3: TGCGCCAGCAGCCATCCCACTAGCGGGTCCTACAATGAGCAGTTCTTC.

This clone was seen a single time. The V gene is TRBV7-9, the J gene TRBJ1-1; D may be TRBD1 (5 bases). The V end was cut by 1 base, the J end by 8 bases, with 11 bases between. The CDR3 runs 13 residues. The germline V gene has CDR1 SEHNR and CDR2 FQNEAQ (reference sequence). DNA of the CDR3: TGTGCCAGCAGCTTAGTGGGACCGGGCGAAGCTTTCTTT. It yields the protein CASSLVGPGEAFF.

The rearrangement joins TRBV6-6 to TRBJ2-3; no clear D gene. The length of the CDR3 is 14 residues. The ends were cut back, 2 bases at V and 0 bases at J, with 6 bases in the middle. In germline, CDR1 is MNHNY, CDR2 SVGAGI (reference sequence). The CDR3 nucleotides are TGTGCCAGCAGTTACCCGAGCAGCACAGATACGCAGTATTTT. As protein: CASSYPSSTDTQYF.

This rearrangement joins TRBV5-8 to TRBJ1-1, with no clear D. The CDR3 runs to 14 residues. Germline V CDR1 and CDR2: SGHTS, YDEGEE. Trimming removed 4 bases from V and 4 bases from J, with 14 bases in between. The CDR3 loop is CASSDMTLLTEAFF. DNA for the CDR3: TGTGCCAGCAGCGATATGACACTTCTCACTGAAGCTTTCTTT.